The 24 T cell receptor beta chains below all came from one sample that was sequenced in a study of CD8 T cells in ankylosing spondylitis. TCRdb used MiXCR to reprocess the 5' RACE reads, holding one entry per CDR3 protein. The data show 240,000 or so distinct CDR3 sequences, around 9.2% seen once. The sample comprised blood, either unsorted or a sorted T cell fraction (not recorded which). All receptors come from a male donor with ankylosing spondylitis or in good health (not recorded which).

V usage is TRBV7-8 and J usage is TRBJ2-7, with TRBD1 as a possible D gene (5 bases). This CDR3 contains 13 residues. Germline assignment: CDR1 SGHVS and CDR2 FQNEAQ. V gave up 5 bases and J gave up 2 bases, with 10 bases separating them. The CDR3, as DNA: TGTGCCAGCAGCCCCAGGGTTACCTACGAGCAGTACTTC. The encoded protein is CASSPRVTYEQYF.

Ten or more counts support this clonotype. This chain connects TRBV19 to TRBJ2-3, with 7 bases fitting TRBD2. CDR1 and CDR2 from the germline V gene are LNHDA and SQIVND (reference sequence). The CDR3 loop spans 16 amino acids. Unmatched junction bases numbered 13, after V lost 4 bases and J lost 6 bases. The CDR3 spells CASSKDLGLPPDTQYF. The CDR3, as DNA: TGTGCCAGTAGTAAAGATCTGGGACTACCCCCGGATACGCAGTATTTT.

This clonotype was counted ten times or more. The chain is built from TRBV7-3 and TRBJ1-1; perhaps TRBD1 as D (5 bases). Between the trimmed V and J ends, which lost 5 bases and 4 bases, there was a span of 11 bases. The CDR3 sequence is 13 residues long. Looked up from germline, CDR1 is SGHTA and CDR2 is FQGTGA. CDR3 amino acids: CASSHGAGTEAFF. CDR3 DNA sequence: TGTGCCAGCAGCCACGGGGCAGGCACTGAAGCTTTCTTT.

This clonotype was detected a few times. This rearrangement joins TRBV9 to TRBJ2-5, with D uncertain. Deletions cut 3 bases from V and 2 bases from J, with 14 bases between. Germline assignment: CDR1 SGDLS and CDR2 YYNGEE. This CDR3 comprises 15 residues. The CDR3 DNA reads TGTGCCAGCAGCGACCCACTGGGCGGACAAGAGACCCAGTACTTC. Translation gives CASSDPLGGQETQYF.

The sample holds many counts of this clonotype. The chain carries TRBV29-1 and TRBJ2-7; D gene ambiguous. V lost 2 bases, J lost 7 bases, and 6 bases lay in between. From germline, CDR1 is SQVTM and CDR2 ANQGSEA. The CDR3 has 10 amino acids. The CDR3 reads CSVESGEQYF. Here the CDR3 DNA reads TGCAGCGTTGAAAGTGGGGAGCAGTACTTC.

This clonotype has ten or more counts. This chain joins TRBV10-3 and TRBJ2-1; 8 bases map to TRBD1. The length of the CDR3 is 13 residues. From germline, CDR1 is ENHRY and CDR2 SYGVKD. Germline trimming cut 6 bases from V and 8 bases from J; bases unmatched to any gene: 6. CDR3 coding DNA: TGTGCCATCAGCTTGACAGGGGCCTATGAGCAGTTCTTC. Its protein is CAISLTGAYEQFF.

As to this clonotype: One junction end disagrees with the germline gene, perhaps due to a read error. V is TRBV5-1 and J is TRBJ2-1; TRBD2 might be the D (6 bases). The CDR3 runs to 16 residues. Germline V gene lookup returns CDR1 SGHRS and CDR2 YFSETQ. This chain's CDR3 is CASSLGGEAGRNGQFF. The CDR3 DNA reads TGCGCCAGCAGCTTGGGGGGGGAAGCGGGTAGGAATGGGCAGTTCTTC.

As concerns this clonotype: A single base separates this from a much larger clone, so it may be a read error. This sequence joins TRBV7-9 and TRBJ2-3; D gene unclear. V was pared by 4 bases and J by 3 bases, with 8 bases between. The CDR3 extends over 13 amino acids. Germline CDR1 SEHNR, CDR2 FQNEAQ (reference sequence). The CDR3 bases are TGTGCCAGCAGCTCCGCACGGACAGATACGCAGTATTTT. It yields the protein CASSSARTDTQYF.

This clonotype was seen repeatedly, ten times or more. The rearrangement links TRBV12-3 or TRBV12-4 to TRBJ2-2; D is undetermined. The CDR3 runs 15 residues. Between the trimmed V and J ends, which lost 6 bases and 2 bases, there was a span of 13 bases. The CDR3 DNA reads TGTGCCAGCAGCTCGACACCACCTAACACCGGGGAGCTGTTTTTT. Protein product: CASSSTPPNTGELFF.

There are a few counts of this clonotype. This rearrangement joins TRBV7-2 to TRBJ2-5; D not resolved. Germline CDR1 is SGHTA and CDR2 is FQGNSA. The CDR3 sequence is 12 residues long. V lost 10 bases and J lost 4, with 13 bases in between. The CDR3 DNA reads TGTGCCACTCGGGTAGGGATAGAGACCCAGTACTTC. It yields the protein CATRVGIETQYF.

This clonotype was recorded many times. This chain links TRBV20-1 with TRBJ2-7, with TRBD2 matching over 7 bases. Germline assignment: CDR1 DFQATT and CDR2 SNEGSKA (reference sequence). The CDR3 sequence is 14 residues long. V lost 1 base to trimming and J lost 4 bases; unmatched junction nucleotides: 7. The CDR3 is CSARVPAGRYEQYF. CDR3 nucleotide sequence: TGCAGTGCTAGAGTTCCAGCGGGAAGGTACGAGCAGTACTTC.

This clonotype was recorded many times. This rearrangement joins TRBV20-1 to TRBJ2-3, with D possibly matching TRBD1 (6 bases). Germline CDR1 DFQATT, CDR2 SNEGSKA (reference sequence). The CDR3 has 17 amino acids. V lost 0 bases and J lost 5, with 21 bases in between. Written as DNA, the CDR3 is TGCAGTGCTAGAGAGCGGTTAACAGGGTCCTGGAAAGATACGCAGTATTTT. Amino acid sequence: CSARERLTGSWKDTQYF.

A few counts support this clonotype. This rearrangement joins TRBV18 to TRBJ2-7; D remains ambiguous. This CDR3 has 14 amino acids. The V gene lost 3 bases and the J gene lost 2 bases, with 11 bases spanning the gap. The V gene's germline CDR1 is KGHSH and CDR2 LQKENI. CDR3 sequence (DNA): TGTGCCAGCTCACCCCCAGCGAGAACCTACGAGCAGTACTTC. This encodes CASSPPARTYEQYF. The full variable domain, completed using reference TRBV18 and TRBJ2-7, is NAGVMQNPRHLVRRRGQEARLRCSPMKGHSHVYWYRQLPEEGLKFMVYLQKENIIDESGMPKERFSAEFPKEGPSILRIQQVVRGDSAAYFCASSPPARTYEQYFGPGTRLTVT.

This clonotype was recorded at least ten times. The chain uses TRBV20-1 and TRBJ2-7; 10 bases are shared with TRBD2. The trim removed 5 bases at V and 5 bases at J, leaving 15 bases unmatched. Looked up from germline, CDR1 is DFQATT and CDR2 is SNEGSKA (reference sequence). This CDR3 is 16 amino acids long. The CDR3, as DNA: TGCAGTGCTTTCCCGAAGCGGGGGGGCCTAGTCCACGAGCAGTACTTC. It codes for CSAFPKRGGLVHEQYF.

This clonotype has at least ten counts. This rearrangement joins TRBV10-3 to TRBJ1-6; possibly TRBD1 for D (5 bases). Germline V gene data show CDR1 as ENHRY and CDR2 as SYGVKD. V was trimmed by 2 bases and J by 10 bases, leaving 9 bases between them. This CDR3 comprises 13 residues. DNA of the CDR3: TGTGCCATCAGTGAGCTAGAGGGGTCACCCCTCCACTTT. Its translation is CAISELEGSPLHF.

This clonotype was recorded at least ten times. The chain uses TRBV6-1 and TRBJ2-1; TRBD1 might be the D (5 bases). Germline CDR1 MNHNS, CDR2 SASEGT. The germline V and J ends were trimmed by 6 bases and 0 bases, with 15 bases remaining between them. The CDR3 covers 16 residues. The CDR3 loop is CASSVDSLFSYNEQFF. In DNA, the CDR3 is TGTGCCAGCAGCGTCGACAGCCTTTTCTCCTACAATGAGCAGTTCTTC.

The chain recombines TRBV21-1 with TRBJ1-5; whether TRBD1, the table's D call, matches the DNA was not checked. TRBV21-1 represents a pseudogene. The CDR3 extends over 16 amino acids. CDR3 nucleotide sequence: TGTGCCAAAGGACAGGGAATTGGCTGGAGCAATCAGCCCCAGCATTTT. Translated, it gives CAKGQGIGWSNQPQHF.

This clonotype was seen repeatedly, ten times or more. V is TRBV5-1 and J is TRBJ2-3, with TRBD2 identical over 12 bases. Germline lookup yields CDR1 SGHRS and CDR2 YFSETQ. V lost 5 bases, J lost 4 bases, and 8 bases stayed unmatched. The CDR3 loop spans 16 amino acids. The CDR3 here is CASSAEPSGGADTQYF. The CDR3 DNA is TGCGCCAGCAGTGCGGAGCCTAGCGGGGGGGCAGATACGCAGTATTTT.

The chain employs TRBV20-1 and TRBJ2-1, with 8 nucleotides matching TRBD2. The V gene's germline CDR1 is DFQATT and CDR2 SNEGSKA (reference sequence). This CDR3 is built from 14 residues. The V segment lost 3 bases and the J segment 8 bases; nucleotides outside the gene matches: 9. The CDR3 loop reads CSASLPGGPDEQFF. CDR3 nucleotide sequence: TGCAGTGCTAGCCTGCCGGGAGGGCCAGATGAGCAGTTCTTC.

This clonotype came up a few times. The chain has TRBV14 and TRBJ2-5; D ambiguous. This CDR3 has 13 amino acids. V was trimmed by 8 bases and J by 2 bases, leaving 12 bases between them. Germline CDR1 and CDR2: SGHDN and FVKESK. CDR3 sequence reads: CASASSRQETQYF. The CDR3 DNA sequence: TGTGCCAGCGCCTCGTCACGACAAGAGACCCAGTACTTC.

Concerning this clonotype: A much more abundant neighbour one base away suggests this may be a read error. The rearrangement uses TRBV7-3 and TRBJ2-2; 7 bases are shared with TRBD2. V was pared by 5 bases and J by 10 bases, with 4 bases of the junction left unmatched. The CDR3 covers 12 residues. Germline V gene sequence: CDR1 SGHTA, CDR2 FQGTGA. The CDR3 loop is CASSHREVELFF. CDR3 sequence (DNA): TGTGCCAGCAGCCACCGGGAGGTGGAGCTGTTTTTT.

The sample holds many counts of this clonotype. This chain uses TRBV2 with TRBJ2-6; TRBD1 aligns across 7 bases. Germline-derived CDR1 and CDR2 are SNHLY and FYNNEI. This CDR3 is built from 19 residues. V was pared by 8 bases and J by 0 bases, with 16 bases of the junction left unmatched. The CDR3 protein is CASGGPPGQSSSGANVLTF. The CDR3 region has the DNA TGTGCCAGCGGGGGTCCTCCGGGACAGAGTTCCTCTGGGGCCAACGTCCTGACTTTC.

A few counts support this clonotype. The chain has TRBV30 and TRBJ2-3, with D unresolved. The V end lost 4 bases, the J end lost 1 base, and 15 bases lay between the germline ends. The CDR3 extends over 15 amino acids. Germline values: CDR1 GTSNPN, CDR2 SVGIG (reference sequence). The CDR3 loop is CAWTSIGSGTDTQYF. CDR3 bases: TGTGCCTGGACTTCAATTGGCTCAGGCACAGATACGCAGTATTTT.

As concerns this clonotype: This CDR3 fails to terminate in the conserved phenylalanine or tryptophan, so it likely reflects a read error. The chain joins TRBV4-1 to TRBJ2-7; a weak D match, TRBD2 (5 bases). The V gene's germline CDR1 is MGHRA and CDR2 YSYEKL. This CDR3 has 15 residues. V lost 4 bases and J 0 bases, leaving 13 bases between the germline ends. CDR3 DNA: TGCGCCAGCAGCCCCGGACTTAGGAGCTCCTACGAGCAGTACCTC. Translated: CASSPGLRSSYEQYL.